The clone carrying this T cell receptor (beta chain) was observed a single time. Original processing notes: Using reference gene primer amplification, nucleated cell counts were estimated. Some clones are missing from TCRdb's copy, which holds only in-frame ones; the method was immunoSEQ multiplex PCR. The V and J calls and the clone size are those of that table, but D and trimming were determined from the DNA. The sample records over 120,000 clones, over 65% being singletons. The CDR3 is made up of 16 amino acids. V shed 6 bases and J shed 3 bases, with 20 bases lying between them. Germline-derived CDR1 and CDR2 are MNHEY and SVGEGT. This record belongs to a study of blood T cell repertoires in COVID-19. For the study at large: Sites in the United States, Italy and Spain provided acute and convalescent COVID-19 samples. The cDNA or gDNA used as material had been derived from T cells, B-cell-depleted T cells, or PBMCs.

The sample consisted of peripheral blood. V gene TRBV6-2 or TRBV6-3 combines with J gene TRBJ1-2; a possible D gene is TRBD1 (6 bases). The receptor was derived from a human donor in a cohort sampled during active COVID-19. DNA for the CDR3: TGTGCCAGCAGCAAAATTTTCCTATACAGGGACTATGGCTACACCTTC. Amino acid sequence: CASSKIFLYRDYGYTF.